The clone carrying this T cell receptor (beta chain) was detected ten times or more. Antigen: not known. For repertoire sequencing, the TCR beta CDR3 regions were amplified from RNA transcripts. First-round RT-PCR employed HTBI primers, with a second-round multiplex PCR after it. TCRdb reanalysed the multiplex PCR reads using MiXCR and keeps one entry per CDR3 protein. Altogether 500,000 to 700,000 distinct CDR3 sequences are present, roughly 39% being singletons, with the ten largest covering 4% to 5%. The data belong to a study of Graves' ophthalmopathy and Graves' hyperthyroidism. As for the study in general: No progression to ophthalmopathy over 18 months defined stable hyperthyroidism.

The trim removed 2 bases at V and 6 bases at J, leaving 15 bases unmatched. The CDR3 has 18 amino acids. Germline V gives CDR1 SGHTA, CDR2 FQGTGA. Overall study findings and caveats: Most thyroid clonotypes expanded beyond 0.001 frequency were also found in blood.

Newly diagnosed, the hyperthyroidism patients had under 2 months' duration and were aged 18 to 65. Orbital computed tomography, together with clinical symptoms, serum thyroxine, TRAb and thyroid ultrasound, was used for diagnosis. This TCR was recovered from an adult man with Graves' hyperthyroidism. Sequenced sample: peripheral blood or thyroid tissue (not recorded which). The V call is TRBV7-3, the J call TRBJ1-5, with 8 bases that match TRBD1. The CDR3 loop reads CASSLFSFRQGNGQPQHF. In nucleotides, the CDR3 is TGTGCCAGCAGCTTATTTTCCTTTAGACAGGGGAACGGTCAGCCCCAGCATTTT. The variable domain in full, with the rest retrieved from reference TRBV7-3 and TRBJ1-5, is GAGVSQTPSNKVTEKGKYVELRCDPISGHTALYWYRQSLGQGPEFLIYFQGTGAADDSGLPNDRFFAVRPEGSVSTLKIQRTERGDSAVYLCASSLFSFRQGNGQPQHFGDGTRLSIL.